The source of this T cell receptor (beta chain) is a study of T cell repertoires in cytomegalovirus infection. The wider study: Evidence of both CMV infection and a matching HLA type came from public TCR beta signatures. Findings of the study overall: HLA-C-restricted CMV-specific TCR beta clonotypes were dominant in the ex vivo response. There were carriers of CMV plus the relevant HLA, and cumulative public TCR beta family frequency identified them.

This clonotype was detected a few times. What it binds is unknown. Each CDR3 protein is one row after TCRdb ran MiXCR on the reads. The sample holds more than 150,000 distinct CDR3 sequences, approximately 19% seen once. V shed 4 bases and J shed 1 base, with 16 bases lying between them. CDR1 and CDR2 from the germline V gene are SGHTA and FQGNSA. The CDR3 is 16 residues long. The TCR comes from a human donor in good health (CMV status not recorded). Some clones in this sample may be carry-over from other donors' samples. This chain uses TRBV7-2 with TRBJ1-1; perhaps TRBD1 as D (6 bases). The sample taken for sequencing was PBMCs. CDR3 loop: CASSSRGTIWNTEAFF. The CDR3 DNA reads as TGTGCCAGCAGCTCCCGTGGGACAATTTGGAACACTGAAGCTTTCTTT. The full variable domain, in which reference TRBV7-2 and TRBJ1-1 provide the parts outside the CDR3, is GAGVSQSPSNKVTEKGKDVELRCDPISGHTALYWYRQSLGQGLEFLIYFQGNSAPDKSGLPSDRFSAERTGGSVSTLTIQRTQQEDSAVYLCASSSRGTIWNTEAFFGQGTRLTVV.